The entry that follows covers one T cell receptor beta chain sequence. Original methodology: By means of reference gene primer amplification, nucleated cell counts were estimated. Profiling relied on immunoSEQ multiplex PCR, and the TCRdb table lists in-frame clones only, not all of them. From that table come the V and J calls and clone size; the DNA was used to work out D and trimming. The table has 100,000 or so clones, around four fifths seen once. The data are from a study of blood T cell repertoires in COVID-19. As for the study in general: Samples taken during acute and convalescent COVID-19 were collected in the United States, Italy and Spain. Sources were T cells, B-cell-depleted T cells, or PBMCs; the material itself was cDNA or gDNA.

What was sequenced was peripheral blood. This TCR derives from a man in his fifties or sixties with active or convalescent COVID-19.

CDR3 region: CATESGNTGELFF. Here the CDR3 DNA reads TGTGCCACCGAATCGGGGAACACCGGGGAGCTGTTTTTT. This chain joins TRBV18 and TRBJ2-2; D gene ambiguous. The V gene lost 10 bases and the J gene lost 1 base, with 10 bases spanning the gap. The CDR3 extends over 13 amino acids. Germline CDR1 reads KGHSH; CDR2 reads LQKENI. The full variable domain, in which reference TRBV18 and TRBJ2-2 provide the parts outside the CDR3, is NAGVMQNPRHLVRRRGQEARLRCSPMKGHSHVYWYRQLPEEGLKFMVYLQKENIIDESGMPKERFSAEFPKEGPSILRIQQVVRGDSAAYFCATESGNTGELFFGEGSRLTVL.